A single sample is the source of the 7 T cell receptor beta chains below, sequenced in a study of shared clonotypes between healthy human individuals. The repertoire was sequenced with immunoSEQ multiplex PCR; TCRdb's copy has only in-frame clones and lacks some. The table has some 2,000,000 clones, approximately 96% seen once. The sequenced sample was naive CD4+ T cells sorted from blood. Indicated subset: CD45RA+ positively selected. The receptors derive from a man in his late teens or twenties in good health.

The chain has TRBV19 and TRBJ1-5; D is possibly TRBD1 (6 bases). Trimming shortened V by 6 bases and J by 0 bases, and 21 bases separated the two germline ends. The CDR3 extends over 18 amino acids. Per germline, CDR1 LNHDA and CDR2 SQIVND (reference sequence). CDR3 protein: CASSPGAGATNSNQPQHF. The CDR3, as DNA: TGTGCCAGTAGCCCGGGGGCAGGGGCCACCAATAGCAATCAGCCCCAGCATTTT.

V and J are TRBV30 and TRBJ2-2; 8 nucleotides agree with TRBD1. There are 11 residues in the CDR3. Per the germline V gene, CDR1 is GTSNPN and CDR2 is SVGIG (reference sequence). Trimming took 2 bases from V and 13 from J; bases not matched to a gene: 3. Here the CDR3 DNA reads TGTGCCTGGAGTCAGGGGGCCGCGCTGTTTTTT. It specifies CAWSQGAALFF.

This chain links TRBV28 with TRBJ2-7; D is unresolved. Trimming left V 7 bases short and J 0 bases short, with 7 bases between. There are 12 residues in the CDR3. Germline V CDR1 and CDR2: MDHEN, SYDVKM. The CDR3 loop is CASNGNSYEQYF. CDR3 DNA sequence: TGTGCCAGCAATGGAAACTCCTACGAGCAGTACTTC. The whole variable domain, filled in from reference TRBV28 and TRBJ2-7, reads DVKVTQSSRYLVKRTGEKVFLECVQDMDHENMFWYRQDPGLGLRLIYFSYDVKMKEKGDIPEGYSVSREKKERFSLILESASTNQTSMYLCASNGNSYEQYFGPGTRLTVT.

The V gene is TRBV7-6, the J gene TRBJ2-5; TRBD2 matches 7 bases. Per germline, CDR1 SGHVS and CDR2 FNYEAQ. The J segment lost 1 base and the V segment lost 7 bases, leaving 12 bases of the junction unmatched. The CDR3 has 16 residues. The CDR3 DNA reads as TGTGCCAGCACCAAAGGACCGGGGACTACCCAAGAGACCCAGTACTTC. As protein: CASTKGPGTTQETQYF.

This chain uses TRBV10-1 with TRBJ2-5; D is uncertain. There are 12 residues in the CDR3. Trimming cost V 3 bases and J 4 bases, with 6 bases left between them. Germline V gene lookup returns CDR1 WNHNN and CDR2 SYGVQD (reference sequence). The CDR3 DNA follows: TGCGCCAGCAGTGATGGCAGAGAGACCCAGTACTTC. The encoded protein is CASSDGRETQYF.

The rearrangement links TRBV7-8 to TRBJ1-1; D unresolved. The CDR3 spans 13 residues. Trimming cost V 0 bases and J 0 bases, with 2 bases left between them. Germline assignment: CDR1 SGHVS and CDR2 FQNEAQ. The CDR3 DNA sequence: TGTGCCAGCAGCTTAGCGATGAACACTGAAGCTTTCTTT. It yields the protein CASSLAMNTEAFF.

The V gene is TRBV5-1, the J gene TRBJ2-3; D not certain. The germline CDR1 and CDR2 sequences are SGHRS and YFSETQ. The CDR3 is 13 amino acids. V was trimmed by 4 bases and J by 0 bases, leaving 6 bases between them. The CDR3 coding sequence is TGCGCCAGCAGCCCGGCCAGCACAGATACGCAGTATTTT. Amino acids: CASSPASTDTQYF.